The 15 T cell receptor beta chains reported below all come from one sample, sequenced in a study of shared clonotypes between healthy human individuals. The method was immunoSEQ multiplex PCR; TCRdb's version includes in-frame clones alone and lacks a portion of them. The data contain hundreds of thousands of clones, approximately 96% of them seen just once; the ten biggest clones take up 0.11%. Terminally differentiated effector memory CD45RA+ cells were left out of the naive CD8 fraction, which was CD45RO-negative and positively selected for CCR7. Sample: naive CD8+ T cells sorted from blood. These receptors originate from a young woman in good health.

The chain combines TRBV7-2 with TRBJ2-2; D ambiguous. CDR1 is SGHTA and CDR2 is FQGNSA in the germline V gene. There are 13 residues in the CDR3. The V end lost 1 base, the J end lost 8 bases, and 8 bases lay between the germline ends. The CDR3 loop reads CASSLVLMGELFF. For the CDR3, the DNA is TGTGCCAGCAGCTTAGTCCTTATGGGGGAGCTGTTTTTT.

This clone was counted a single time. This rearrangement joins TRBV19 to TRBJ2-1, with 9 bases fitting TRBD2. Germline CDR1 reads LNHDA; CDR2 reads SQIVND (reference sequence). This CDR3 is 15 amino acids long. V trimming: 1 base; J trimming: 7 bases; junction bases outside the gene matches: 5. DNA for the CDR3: TGTGCCAGTAGTATAGGTAGCGGGAGTCGGAATGAGCAGTTCTTC. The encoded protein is CASSIGSGSRNEQFF.

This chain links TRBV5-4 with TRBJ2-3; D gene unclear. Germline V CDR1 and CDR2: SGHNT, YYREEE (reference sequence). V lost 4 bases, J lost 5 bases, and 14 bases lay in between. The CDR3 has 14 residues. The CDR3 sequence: CASSLGSDLDTQYF. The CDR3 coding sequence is TGTGCCAGCAGCCTAGGAAGTGATCTAGATACGCAGTATTTT.

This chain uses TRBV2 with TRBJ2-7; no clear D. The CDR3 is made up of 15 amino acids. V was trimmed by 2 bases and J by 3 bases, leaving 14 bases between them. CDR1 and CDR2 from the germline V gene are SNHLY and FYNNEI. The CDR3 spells CASSESTMALYEQYF. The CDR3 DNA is TGTGCCAGCAGTGAATCAACCATGGCTCTCTACGAGCAGTACTTC.

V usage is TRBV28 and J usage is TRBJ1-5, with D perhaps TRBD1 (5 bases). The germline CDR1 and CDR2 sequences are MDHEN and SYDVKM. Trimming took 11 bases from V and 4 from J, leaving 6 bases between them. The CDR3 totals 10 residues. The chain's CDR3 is CAGGNQPQHF. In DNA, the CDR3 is TGTGCCGGGGGGAATCAGCCCCAGCATTTT.

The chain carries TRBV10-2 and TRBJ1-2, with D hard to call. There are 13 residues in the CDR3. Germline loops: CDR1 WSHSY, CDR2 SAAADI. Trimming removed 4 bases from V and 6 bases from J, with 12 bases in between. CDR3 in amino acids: CASSVEGFNGYTF. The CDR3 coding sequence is TGCGCCAGCAGTGTGGAGGGATTTAATGGCTACACCTTC.

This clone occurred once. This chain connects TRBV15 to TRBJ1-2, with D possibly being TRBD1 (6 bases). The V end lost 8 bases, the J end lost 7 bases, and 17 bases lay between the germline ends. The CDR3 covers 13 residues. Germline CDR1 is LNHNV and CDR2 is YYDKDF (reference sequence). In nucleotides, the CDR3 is TGTGCCACCCCGGCCCGGGACAAAAGTGGCTACACCTTC. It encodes CATPARDKSGYTF.

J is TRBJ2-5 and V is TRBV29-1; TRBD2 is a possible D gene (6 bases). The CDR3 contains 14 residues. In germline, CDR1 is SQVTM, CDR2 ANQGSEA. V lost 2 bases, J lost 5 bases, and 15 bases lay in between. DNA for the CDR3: TGCAGCGTTGAACTACGGGAGAAGGGGGAGACCCAGTACTTC. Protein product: CSVELREKGETQYF. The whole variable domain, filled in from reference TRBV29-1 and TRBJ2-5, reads SAVISQKPSRDICQRGTSLTIQCQVDSQVTMMFWYRQQPGQSLTLIATANQGSEATYESGFVIDKFPISRPNLTFSTLTVSNMSPEDSSIYLCSVELREKGETQYFGPGTRLLVL.

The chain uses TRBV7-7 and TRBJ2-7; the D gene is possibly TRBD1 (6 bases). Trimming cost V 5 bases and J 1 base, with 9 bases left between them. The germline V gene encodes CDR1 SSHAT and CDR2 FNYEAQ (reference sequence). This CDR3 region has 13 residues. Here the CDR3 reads CASSQGTSYEQYF. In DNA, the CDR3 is TGTGCCAGCAGCCAAGGGACATCCTACGAGCAGTACTTC.

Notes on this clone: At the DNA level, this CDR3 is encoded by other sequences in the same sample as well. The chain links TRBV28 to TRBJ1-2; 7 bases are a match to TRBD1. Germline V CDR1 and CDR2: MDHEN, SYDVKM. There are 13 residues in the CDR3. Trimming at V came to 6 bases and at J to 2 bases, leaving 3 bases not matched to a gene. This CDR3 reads CASRIQGNYGYTF. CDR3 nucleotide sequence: TGTGCCAGCAGGATACAGGGGAACTATGGCTACACCTTC.

The CDR3 DNA follows: TGTGCCAGCATCGGGACTAGCTACCCCACAGATACGCAGTATTTT. Residues: CASIGTSYPTDTQYF. This chain links TRBV6-1 with TRBJ2-3; the match to TRBD2 covers 9 bases. Germline CDR1 reads MNHNS; CDR2 reads SASEGT. The CDR3 consists of 15 residues. Trimming took 7 bases from V and 2 from J; bases not matched to a gene: 7.

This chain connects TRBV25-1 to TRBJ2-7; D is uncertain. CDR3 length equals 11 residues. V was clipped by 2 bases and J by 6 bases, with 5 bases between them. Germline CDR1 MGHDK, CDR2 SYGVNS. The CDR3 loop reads CASSEPFEQYF. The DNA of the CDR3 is TGTGCCAGCAGTGAACCCTTCGAGCAGTACTTC.

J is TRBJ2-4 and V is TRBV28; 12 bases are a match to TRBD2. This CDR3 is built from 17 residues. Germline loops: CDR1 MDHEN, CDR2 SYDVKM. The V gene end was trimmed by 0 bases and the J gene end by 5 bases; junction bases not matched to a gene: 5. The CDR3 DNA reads TGTGCCAGCAGTTTATGGCTAGCGGGAGGGCTTGAAAACATTCAGTACTTC. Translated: CASSLWLAGGLENIQYF.

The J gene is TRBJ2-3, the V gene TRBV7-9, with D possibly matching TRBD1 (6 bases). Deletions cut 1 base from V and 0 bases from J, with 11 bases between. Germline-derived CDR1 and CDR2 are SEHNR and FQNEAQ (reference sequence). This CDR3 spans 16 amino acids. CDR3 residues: CASSLGLQGSTDTQYF. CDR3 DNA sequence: TGTGCCAGCAGCTTAGGTTTACAGGGAAGCACAGATACGCAGTATTTT.

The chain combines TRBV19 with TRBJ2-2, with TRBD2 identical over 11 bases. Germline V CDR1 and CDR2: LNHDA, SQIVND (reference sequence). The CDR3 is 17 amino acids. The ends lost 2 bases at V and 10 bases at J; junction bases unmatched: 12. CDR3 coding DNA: TGTGCCAGTAGTATAAGGGGACTAGCGGAGACCGTCGAGGAGCTGTTTTTT. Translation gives CASSIRGLAETVEELFF.